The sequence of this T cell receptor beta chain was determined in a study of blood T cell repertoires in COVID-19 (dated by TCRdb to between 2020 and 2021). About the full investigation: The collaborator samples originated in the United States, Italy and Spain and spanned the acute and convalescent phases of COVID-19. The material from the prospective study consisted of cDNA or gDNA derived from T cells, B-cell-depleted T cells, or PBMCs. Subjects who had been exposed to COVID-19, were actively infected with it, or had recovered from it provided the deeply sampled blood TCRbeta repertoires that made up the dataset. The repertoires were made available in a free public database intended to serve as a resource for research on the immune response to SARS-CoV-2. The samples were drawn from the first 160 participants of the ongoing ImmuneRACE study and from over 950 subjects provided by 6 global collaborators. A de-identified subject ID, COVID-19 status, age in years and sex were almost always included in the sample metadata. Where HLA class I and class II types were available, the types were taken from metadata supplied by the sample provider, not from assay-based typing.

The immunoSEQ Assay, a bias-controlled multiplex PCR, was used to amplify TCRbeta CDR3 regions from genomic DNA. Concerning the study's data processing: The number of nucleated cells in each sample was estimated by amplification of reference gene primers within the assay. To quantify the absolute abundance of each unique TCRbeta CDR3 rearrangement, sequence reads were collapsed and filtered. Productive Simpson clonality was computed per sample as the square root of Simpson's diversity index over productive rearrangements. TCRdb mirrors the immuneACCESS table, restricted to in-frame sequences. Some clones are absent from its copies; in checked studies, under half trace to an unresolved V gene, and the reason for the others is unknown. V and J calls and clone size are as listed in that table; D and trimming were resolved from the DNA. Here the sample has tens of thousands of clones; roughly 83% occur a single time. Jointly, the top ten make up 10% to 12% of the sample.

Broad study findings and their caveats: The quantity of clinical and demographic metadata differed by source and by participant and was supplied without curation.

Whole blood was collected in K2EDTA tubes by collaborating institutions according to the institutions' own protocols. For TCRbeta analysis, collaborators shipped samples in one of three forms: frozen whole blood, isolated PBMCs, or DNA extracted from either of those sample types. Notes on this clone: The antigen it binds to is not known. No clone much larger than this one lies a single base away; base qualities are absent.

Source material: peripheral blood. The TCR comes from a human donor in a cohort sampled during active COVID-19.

The DNA reads as follows: TGTGCCAGTAGTAAGGGACAGGGGGGAAGCTATGGCTACACCTTC. The encoded protein is CASSKGQGGSYGYTF. The chain is assembled from TRBV19 and TRBJ1-2; 11 bases in between match TRBD1. Based on the germline V gene (reference sequence), the CDR1 and CDR2 sequences are LNHDA and SQIVND. V trim: 4 bases; J trim: 4 bases; unmatched bases: 5. Reading from cysteine to phenylalanine, the CDR3 counts 15 amino acids. Only the CDR3 region is kept as DNA, spanning 45 bases read in frame from base 1.